This TCR beta chain was sequenced during a study of blood T cell repertoires in COVID-19. Turning to the study itself: From the United States, Italy and Spain came samples of acute and convalescent COVID-19. Sample material is recorded as cDNA or gDNA derived from T cells, B-cell-depleted T cells, or PBMCs.

This CDR3 comprises 15 residues. V lost 1 base, J lost 6 bases, and 12 bases lay in between. Germline V gene data show CDR1 as SGHAT and CDR2 as FQNNGV. Per the authors' pipeline: Nucleated cell counts were estimated from reference gene primer amplification. Assay used: immunoSEQ multiplex PCR; TCRdb lists only in-frame clones, some missing. Clone size and the V and J calls come from that table; the DNA yielded D and trimming. Among under 85,000 clones listed, over 60% were seen once. Sequenced input: peripheral blood. This clonotype was obtained from an elderly woman with active or convalescent COVID-19. The chain carries TRBV11-2 and TRBJ1-4; D not certain. CDR3 nucleotides: TGTGCCAGCAGCTTAGGTTGGAGGGATGATGAAAAACTGTTTTTT. This encodes CASSLGWRDDEKLFF. The full variable domain, with the rest looked up from reference TRBV11-2 and TRBJ1-4, is EAGVAQSPRYKIIEKRQSVAFWCNPISGHATLYWYQQILGQGPKLLIQFQNNGVVDDSQLPKDRFSAERLKGVDSTLKIQPAKLEDSAVYLCASSLGWRDDEKLFFGSGTQLSVL.